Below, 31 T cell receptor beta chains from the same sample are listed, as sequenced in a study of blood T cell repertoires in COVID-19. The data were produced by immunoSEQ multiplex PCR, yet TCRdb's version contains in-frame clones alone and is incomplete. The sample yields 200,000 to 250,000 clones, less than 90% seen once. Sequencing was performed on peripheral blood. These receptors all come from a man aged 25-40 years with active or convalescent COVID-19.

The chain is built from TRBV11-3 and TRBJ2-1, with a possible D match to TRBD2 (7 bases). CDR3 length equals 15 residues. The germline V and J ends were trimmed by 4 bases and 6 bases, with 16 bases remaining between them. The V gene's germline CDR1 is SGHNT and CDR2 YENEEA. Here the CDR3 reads CASSSRGGAANEQFF. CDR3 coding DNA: TGTGCCAGCAGCTCCCGCGGGGGCGCGGCCAATGAGCAGTTCTTC.

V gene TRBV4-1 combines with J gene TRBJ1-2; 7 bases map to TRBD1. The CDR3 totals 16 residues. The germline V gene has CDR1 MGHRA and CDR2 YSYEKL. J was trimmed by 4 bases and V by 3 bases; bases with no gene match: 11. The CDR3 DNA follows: TGCGCCAGCAGCCAGAAACGGGTGCCAGGGGGCTATGGCTACACCTTC. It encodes CASSQKRVPGGYGYTF.

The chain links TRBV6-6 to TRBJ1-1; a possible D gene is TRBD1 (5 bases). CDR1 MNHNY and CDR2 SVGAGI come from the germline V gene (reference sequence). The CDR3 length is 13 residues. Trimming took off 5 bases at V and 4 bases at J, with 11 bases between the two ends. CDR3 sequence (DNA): TGTGCCAGCAGTCCGGGGGATGTCACTGAAGCTTTCTTT. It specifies CASSPGDVTEAFF.

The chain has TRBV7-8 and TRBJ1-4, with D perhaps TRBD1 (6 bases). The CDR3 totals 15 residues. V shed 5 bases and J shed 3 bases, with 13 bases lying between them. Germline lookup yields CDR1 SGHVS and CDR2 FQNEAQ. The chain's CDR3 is CASSIGQKANEKLFF. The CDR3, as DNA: TGTGCCAGCAGCATCGGACAGAAAGCTAATGAAAAACTGTTTTTT.

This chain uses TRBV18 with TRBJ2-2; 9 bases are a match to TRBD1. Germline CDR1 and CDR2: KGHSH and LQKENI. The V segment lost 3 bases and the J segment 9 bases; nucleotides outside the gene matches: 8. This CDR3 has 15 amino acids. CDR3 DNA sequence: TGTGCCAGCTCACCCGGACAGGGGCCTCGGAGGGAGCTGTTTTTT. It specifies CASSPGQGPRRELFF.

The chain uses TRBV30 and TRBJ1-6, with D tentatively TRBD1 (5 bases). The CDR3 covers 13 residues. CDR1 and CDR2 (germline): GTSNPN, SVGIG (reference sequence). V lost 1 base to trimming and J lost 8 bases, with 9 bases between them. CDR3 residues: CAWSEGRHSPLHF. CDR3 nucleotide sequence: TGTGCCTGGAGTGAGGGGCGGCATTCACCCCTCCACTTT.

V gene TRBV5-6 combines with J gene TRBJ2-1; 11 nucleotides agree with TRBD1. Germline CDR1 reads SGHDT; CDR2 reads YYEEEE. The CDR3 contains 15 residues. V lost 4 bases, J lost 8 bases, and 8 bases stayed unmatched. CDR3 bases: TGTGCCAGCAGCCCCCAGGGACAGGGGGTCGATGAGCAGTTCTTC. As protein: CASSPQGQGVDEQFF. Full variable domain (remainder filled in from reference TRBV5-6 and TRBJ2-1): DAGVTQSPTHLIKTRGQQVTLRCSPKSGHDTVSWYQQALGQGPQFIFQYYEEEERQRGNFPDRFSGHQFPNYSSELNVNALLLGDSALYLCASSPQGQGVDEQFFGPGTRLTVL.

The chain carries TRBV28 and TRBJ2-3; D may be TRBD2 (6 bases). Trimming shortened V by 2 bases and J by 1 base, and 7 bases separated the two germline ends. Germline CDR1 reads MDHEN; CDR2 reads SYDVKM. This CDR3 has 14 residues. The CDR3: CASSLTGGTDTQYF. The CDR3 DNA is TGTGCCAGCAGTTTAACGGGAGGCACAGATACGCAGTATTTT.

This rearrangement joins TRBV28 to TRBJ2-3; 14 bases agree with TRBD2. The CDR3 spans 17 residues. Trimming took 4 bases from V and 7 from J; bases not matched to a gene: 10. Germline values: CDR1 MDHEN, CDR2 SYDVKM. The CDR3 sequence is CASSSPPGTSGSNTQYF. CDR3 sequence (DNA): TGTGCCAGCAGTTCCCCTCCCGGGACTAGCGGGAGTAATACGCAGTATTTT. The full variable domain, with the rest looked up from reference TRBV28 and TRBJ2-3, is DVKVTQSSRYLVKRTGEKVFLECVQDMDHENMFWYRQDPGLGLRLIYFSYDVKMKEKGDIPEGYSVSREKKERFSLILESASTNQTSMYLCASSSPPGTSGSNTQYFGPGTRLTVL.

CDR3 residues: CASSPAPRGGGETQYF. CDR3 bases: TGTGCCAGCAGCCCCGCTCCGCGGGGGGGCGGAGAGACCCAGTACTTC. The chain joins TRBV7-2 to TRBJ2-5; TRBD2 agrees at 9 bases. The CDR3 consists of 16 residues. Losses at the gene ends were 5 bases for V and 4 bases for J; bases not matched to a gene: 11. CDR1 is SGHTA, CDR2 FQGNSA, per germline.

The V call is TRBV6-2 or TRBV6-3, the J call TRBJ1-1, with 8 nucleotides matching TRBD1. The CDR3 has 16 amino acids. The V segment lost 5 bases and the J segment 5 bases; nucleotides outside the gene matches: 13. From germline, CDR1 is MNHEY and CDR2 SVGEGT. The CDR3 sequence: CASSLRKGQGGTEAFF. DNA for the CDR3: TGTGCCAGCAGTCTACGTAAAGGACAGGGAGGGACTGAAGCTTTCTTT.

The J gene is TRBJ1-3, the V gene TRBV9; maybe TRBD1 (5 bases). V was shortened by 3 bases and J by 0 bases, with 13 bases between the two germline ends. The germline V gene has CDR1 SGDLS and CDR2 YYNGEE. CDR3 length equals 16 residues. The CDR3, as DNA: TGTGCCAGCAGCGCCGGGGCGGGAAGCTCTGGAAACACCATATATTTT. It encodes CASSAGAGSSGNTIYF. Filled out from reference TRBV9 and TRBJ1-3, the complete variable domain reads DSGVTQTPKHLITATGQRVTLRCSPRSGDLSVYWYQQSLDQGLQFLIQYYNGEERAKGNILERFSAQQFPDLHSELNLSSLELGDSALYFCASSAGAGSSGNTIYFGEGSWLTVV.

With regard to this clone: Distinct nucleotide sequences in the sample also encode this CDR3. CDR3 nucleotides: TGCGCCAGCCGGCCGGACAGTAACTATGGCTACACCTTC. Amino acids: CASRPDSNYGYTF. This chain joins TRBV5-1 and TRBJ1-2; D may be TRBD1 (6 bases). CDR3 length: 13 residues. CDR1 is SGHRS, CDR2 YFSETQ, per germline. The germline V and J ends were trimmed by 7 bases and 1 base, with 11 bases remaining between them.

CDR3 region: CASSSTGTGPEAFF. CDR3 bases: TGTGCCAGCAGTTCAACCGGGACAGGGCCTGAAGCTTTCTTT. V gene TRBV27 combines with J gene TRBJ1-1, with TRBD1 identical over 9 bases. The germline gives CDR1 MNHEY, CDR2 SMNVEV (reference sequence). V lost 4 bases and J lost 6; bases outside the gene matches: 6. This CDR3 region has 14 residues.

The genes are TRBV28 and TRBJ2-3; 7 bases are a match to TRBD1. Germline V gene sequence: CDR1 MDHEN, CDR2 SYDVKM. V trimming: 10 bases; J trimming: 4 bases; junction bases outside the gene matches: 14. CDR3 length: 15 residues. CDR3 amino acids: CATLKTGFKADTQYF. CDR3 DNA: TGTGCCACCCTCAAGACAGGGTTTAAGGCAGATACGCAGTATTTT.

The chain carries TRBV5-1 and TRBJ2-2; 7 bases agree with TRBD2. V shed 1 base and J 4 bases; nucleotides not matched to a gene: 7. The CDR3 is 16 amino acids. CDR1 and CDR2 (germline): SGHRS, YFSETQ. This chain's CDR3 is CASSLSQGGGTGELFF. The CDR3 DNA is TGCGCCAGCAGCTTGTCCCAGGGCGGGGGCACCGGGGAGCTGTTTTTT.

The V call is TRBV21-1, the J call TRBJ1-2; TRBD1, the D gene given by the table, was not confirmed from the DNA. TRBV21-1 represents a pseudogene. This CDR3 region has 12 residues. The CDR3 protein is CASSRQMYGYTF. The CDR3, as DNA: TGTGCCAGCAGCCGACAGATGTATGGCTACACCTTC.

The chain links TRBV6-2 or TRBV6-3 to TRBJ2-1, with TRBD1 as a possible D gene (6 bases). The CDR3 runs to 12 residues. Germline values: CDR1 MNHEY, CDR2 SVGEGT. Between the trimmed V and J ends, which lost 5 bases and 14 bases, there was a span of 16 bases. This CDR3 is CASSQGTALEFF. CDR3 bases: TGTGCCAGCAGTCAGGGGACCGCCCTTGAGTTCTTC.

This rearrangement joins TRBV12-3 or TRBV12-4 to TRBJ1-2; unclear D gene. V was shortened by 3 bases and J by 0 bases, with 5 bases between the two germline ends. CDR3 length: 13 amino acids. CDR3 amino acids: CASSFVANYGYTF. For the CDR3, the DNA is TGTGCCAGCAGTTTTGTAGCTAACTATGGCTACACCTTC.

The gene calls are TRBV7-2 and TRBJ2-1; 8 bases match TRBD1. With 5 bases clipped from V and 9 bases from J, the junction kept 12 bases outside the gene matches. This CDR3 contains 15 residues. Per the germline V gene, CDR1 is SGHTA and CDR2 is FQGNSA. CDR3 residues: CASSLRDRGLGEQFF. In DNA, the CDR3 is TGTGCCAGCAGCCTTCGCGACAGGGGACTGGGTGAGCAGTTCTTC. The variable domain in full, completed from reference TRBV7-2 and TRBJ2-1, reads GAGVSQSPSNKVTEKGKDVELRCDPISGHTALYWYRQSLGQGLEFLIYFQGNSAPDKSGLPSDRFSAERTGGSVSTLTIQRTQQEDSAVYLCASSLRDRGLGEQFFGPGTRLTVL.

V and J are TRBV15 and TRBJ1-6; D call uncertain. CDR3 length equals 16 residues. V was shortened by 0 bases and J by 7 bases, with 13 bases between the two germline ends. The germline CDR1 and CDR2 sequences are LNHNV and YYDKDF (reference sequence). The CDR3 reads CATSRDGRGLNSPLHF. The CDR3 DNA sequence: TGTGCCACCAGCAGAGATGGGCGGGGTTTAAATTCACCCCTCCACTTT.

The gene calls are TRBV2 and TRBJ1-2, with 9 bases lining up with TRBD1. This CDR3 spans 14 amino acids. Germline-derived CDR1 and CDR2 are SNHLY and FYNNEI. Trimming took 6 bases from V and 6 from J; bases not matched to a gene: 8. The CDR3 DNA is TGTGCCAGCAGACAGGGGGCTACCGGGAATGGCTACACCTTC. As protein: CASRQGATGNGYTF.

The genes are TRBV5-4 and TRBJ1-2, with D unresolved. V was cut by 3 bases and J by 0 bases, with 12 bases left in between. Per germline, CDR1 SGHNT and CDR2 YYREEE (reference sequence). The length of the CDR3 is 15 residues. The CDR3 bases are TGTGCCAGCAGCTCCTCGGCAGGCCCTAACTATGGCTACACCTTC. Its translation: CASSSSAGPNYGYTF.

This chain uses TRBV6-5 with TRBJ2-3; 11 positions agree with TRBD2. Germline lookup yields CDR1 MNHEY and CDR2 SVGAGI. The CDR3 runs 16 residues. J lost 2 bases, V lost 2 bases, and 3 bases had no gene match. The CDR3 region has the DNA TGTGCCAGCAGTTACAGTAGCGGGAGGGCCACAGATACGCAGTATTTT. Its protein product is CASSYSSGRATDTQYF.

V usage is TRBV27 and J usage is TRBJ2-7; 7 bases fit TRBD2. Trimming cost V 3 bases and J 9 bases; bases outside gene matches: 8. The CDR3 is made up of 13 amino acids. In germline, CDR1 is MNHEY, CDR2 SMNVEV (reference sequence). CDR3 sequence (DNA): TGTGCCAGCAGTTTGACGGCTAGCGGACCGCAGTACTTC. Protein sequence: CASSLTASGPQYF.

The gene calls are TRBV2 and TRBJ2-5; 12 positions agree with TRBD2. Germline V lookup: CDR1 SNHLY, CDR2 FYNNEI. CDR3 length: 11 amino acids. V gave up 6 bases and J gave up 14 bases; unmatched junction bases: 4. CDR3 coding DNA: TGTGCCAGCAGAACTAGCGGGGGGTCCTACTTC. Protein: CASRTSGGSYF.

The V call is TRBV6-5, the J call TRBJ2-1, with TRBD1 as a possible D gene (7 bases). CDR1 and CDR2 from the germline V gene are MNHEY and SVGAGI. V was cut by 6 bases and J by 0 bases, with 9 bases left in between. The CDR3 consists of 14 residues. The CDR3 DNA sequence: TGTGCCAGCAGGCAGGGGGGCTCCTACAATGAGCAGTTCTTC. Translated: CASRQGGSYNEQFF.

Here the CDR3 DNA reads TGTGCCACCAGTGATCCGGGGACAGGACTTAGCACAGATACGCAGTATTTT. It yields the protein CATSDPGTGLSTDTQYF. V is TRBV24-1 and J is TRBJ2-3; 8 bases align to TRBD1. J gave up 0 bases and V 3 bases, and 7 bases lay outside the gene matches. The germline CDR1 and CDR2 sequences are KGHDR and SFDVKD. There are 17 residues in the CDR3.

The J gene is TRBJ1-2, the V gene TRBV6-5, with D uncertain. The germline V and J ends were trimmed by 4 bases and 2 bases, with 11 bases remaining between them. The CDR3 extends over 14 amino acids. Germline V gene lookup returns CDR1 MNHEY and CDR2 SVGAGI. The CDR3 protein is CASSSPTRNYGYTF. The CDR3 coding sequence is TGTGCCAGCAGTTCCCCCACCCGGAACTATGGCTACACCTTC.

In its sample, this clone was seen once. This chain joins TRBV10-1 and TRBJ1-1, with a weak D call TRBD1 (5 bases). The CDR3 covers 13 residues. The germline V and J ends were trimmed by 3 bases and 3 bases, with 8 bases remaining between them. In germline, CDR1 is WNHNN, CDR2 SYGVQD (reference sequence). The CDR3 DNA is TGCGCCAGCAGTGACACAGGCGACACTGAAGCTTTCTTT. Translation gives CASSDTGDTEAFF.

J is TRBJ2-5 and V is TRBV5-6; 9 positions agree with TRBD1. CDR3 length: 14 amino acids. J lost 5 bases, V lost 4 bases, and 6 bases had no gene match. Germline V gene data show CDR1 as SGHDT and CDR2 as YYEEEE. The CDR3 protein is CASSRDREGETQYF. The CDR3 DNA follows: TGTGCCAGCAGCCGGGACAGGGAGGGGGAGACCCAGTACTTC.